The 5 T cell receptor beta chains below were found in one sample sequenced in a study of chemoradiotherapy in HPV16-positive cancers. Profiled with immunoSEQ multiplex PCR; TCRdb holds only in-frame clones, not every one. The profile shows more than 4,000 clones, roughly 90% of them singletons. Specimen: tumor tissue, collected from a patient who underwent chemoradiotherapy. Every receptor here comes from a human donor with HPV-associated anogenital cancer.

The genes are TRBV4-1 and TRBJ2-2, with TRBD2 as a possible D gene (5 bases). V was clipped by 1 base and J by 6 bases, with 12 bases between them. CDR1 MGHRA and CDR2 YSYEKL come from the germline V gene. The CDR3 totals 15 residues. CDR3 nucleotides: TGCGCCAGCAGCCAAGCGGGGATCAAGGCCGGGGAGCTGTTTTTT. Translation: CASSQAGIKAGELFF.

The chain couples TRBV27 to TRBJ1-1, with 9 positions matching TRBD1. CDR1 MNHEY and CDR2 SMNVEV come from the germline V gene (reference sequence). Losses at the gene ends were 2 bases for V and 1 base for J; bases not matched to a gene: 2. The CDR3 sequence is 15 residues long. The chain's CDR3 is CASSLMGQGNTEAFF. CDR3 coding DNA: TGTGCCAGCAGTTTAATGGGACAGGGGAACACTGAAGCTTTCTTT.

The V and J genes are TRBV19 and TRBJ1-2; 7 nucleotides agree with TRBD1. Losses at the gene ends were 0 bases for V and 4 bases for J; bases not matched to a gene: 8. Germline loops: CDR1 LNHDA, CDR2 SQIVND (reference sequence). CDR3 length equals 16 residues. The CDR3: CASSIDLRGQSYGYTF. The CDR3 DNA reads TGTGCCAGTAGTATAGATCTAAGGGGACAGAGCTATGGCTACACCTTC.

This chain links TRBV19 with TRBJ2-6; D gene ambiguous. This CDR3 is built from 15 residues. V gave up 6 bases and J gave up 1 base, with 10 bases separating them. Germline CDR1 reads LNHDA; CDR2 reads SQIVND (reference sequence). CDR3 nucleotide sequence: TGTGCCAGTAGGGACCTATCGTCTGGGGCCAACGTCCTGACTTTC. Translating gives CASRDLSSGANVLTF.

The CDR3 DNA reads TGTGCCAGCAGCTTAGGTAGCGGGGGCCAGGGTACGCAGTATTTT. Translating gives CASSLGSGGQGTQYF. The chain combines TRBV7-9 with TRBJ2-3; 9 bases align to TRBD2. V gave up 1 base and J gave up 8 bases; unmatched junction bases: 7. Germline-derived CDR1 and CDR2 are SEHNR and FQNEAQ (reference sequence). This CDR3 is built from 15 residues.